These 26 T cell receptor beta chains originate from one sample sequenced in a study of shared clonotypes between healthy human individuals. TCRdb keeps only in-frame clones here, not all; method: immunoSEQ multiplex PCR. This sample has approximately 2.5 million clones; 90% to 95% occur once, and the top ten carry about 0.39%. Sequenced: naive CD4+ T cells from PBMCs. Stated subset: CD45RA+ positively selected. These receptors came from a young man in good health. Some clones in this sample may be carry-over from other donors' samples.

The chain is built from TRBV10-1 and TRBJ1-2; D call uncertain. The CDR3 extends over 12 amino acids. Germline V lookup: CDR1 WNHNN, CDR2 SYGVQD (reference sequence). Trimming removed 2 bases from V and 8 bases from J, with 9 bases in between. The CDR3 is CASSEVRVGYTF. CDR3 in DNA: TGCGCCAGCAGTGAGGTGAGGGTCGGCTACACCTTC.

V usage is TRBV5-1 and J usage is TRBJ1-2, with a possible D match to TRBD1 (5 bases). With 3 bases removed from V and 7 bases from J, the gap between germline ends came to 16 bases. CDR3 size: 14 residues. CDR1 is SGHRS, CDR2 YFSETQ, per germline. The CDR3 DNA sequence: TGCGCCAGCAGCTCCACTTCAGGGTCCGGTGGCTACACCTTC. Translated: CASSSTSGSGGYTF. Filled out from reference TRBV5-1 and TRBJ1-2, the complete variable domain reads KAGVTQTPRYLIKTRGQQVTLSCSPISGHRSVSWYQQTPGQGLQFLFEYFSETQRNKGNFPGRFSGRQFSNSRSEMNVSTLELGDSALYLCASSSTSGSGGYTFGSGTRLTVV.

The J gene is TRBJ2-7, the V gene TRBV11-3; 11 nucleotides match TRBD1. There are 11 residues in the CDR3. V lost 8 bases to trimming and J lost 6 bases; unmatched junction nucleotides: 0. The germline V gene encodes CDR1 SGHNT and CDR2 YENEEA. The DNA of the CDR3 is TGTGCCAGCGGGACAGGGGGCGAGCAGTACTTC. Its protein product is CASGTGGEQYF. The whole variable domain, remainder taken from reference TRBV11-3 and TRBJ2-7, is EAGVVQSPRYKIIEKKQPVAFWCNPISGHNTLYWYLQNLGQGPELLIRYENEEAVDDSQLPKDRFSAERLKGVDSTLKIQPAELGDSAVYLCASGTGGEQYFGPGTRLTVT.

The genes are TRBV27 and TRBJ2-7, with TRBD2 matching 11 bases. V shed 5 bases, J shed 3 bases, and the junction held 6 bases outside the gene matches. This CDR3 region has 15 residues. Germline CDR1 and CDR2: MNHEY and SMNVEV (reference sequence). CDR3 sequence: CASSLGLAALYEQYF. The CDR3 nucleotides are TGTGCCAGCAGTCTGGGACTAGCGGCCCTCTACGAGCAGTACTTC.

This clone was found once. The rearrangement uses TRBV9 and TRBJ2-5; D not resolved. This CDR3 is built from 15 residues. V shed 0 bases and J shed 5 bases, with 14 bases lying between them. CDR1 is SGDLS and CDR2 is YYNGEE in the germline V gene. Here the CDR3 DNA reads TGTGCCAGCAGCGTAGCTCCCCCACCCCAGGAGACCCAGTACTTC. Its translation is CASSVAPPPQETQYF.

The chain combines TRBV5-1 with TRBJ1-2; weak D call: TRBD1 (5 bases). V was trimmed by 2 bases and J by 0 bases, leaving 14 bases between them. This CDR3 has 16 residues. CDR1 SGHRS and CDR2 YFSETQ come from the germline V gene. This CDR3 is CASSFRGGEANYGYTF. CDR3 DNA: TGCGCCAGCAGCTTCCGGGGAGGGGAAGCTAACTATGGCTACACCTTC.

V is TRBV28 and J is TRBJ2-2, with 11 nucleotides matching TRBD2. This CDR3 has 15 residues. Per germline, CDR1 MDHEN and CDR2 SYDVKM. Unmatched junction bases numbered 8, after V lost 8 bases and J lost 6 bases. CDR3 sequence reads: CASLELAGGPGELFF. The CDR3 bases are TGTGCCAGCCTAGAGCTAGCGGGAGGACCCGGGGAGCTGTTTTTT. Full variable domain (rest looked up from reference TRBV28 and TRBJ2-2): DVKVTQSSRYLVKRTGEKVFLECVQDMDHENMFWYRQDPGLGLRLIYFSYDVKMKEKGDIPEGYSVSREKKERFSLILESASTNQTSMYLCASLELAGGPGELFFGEGSRLTVL.

The chain links TRBV7-9 to TRBJ1-1; the D gene is possibly TRBD1 (5 bases). Per the germline V gene, CDR1 is SEHNR and CDR2 is FQNEAQ (reference sequence). V shed 2 bases and J shed 4 bases, with 11 bases lying between them. CDR3 length: 14 amino acids. The CDR3 loop is CASSLQGMRTEAFF. CDR3 DNA sequence: TGTGCCAGCAGCTTACAGGGTATGCGCACTGAAGCTTTCTTT. Drawing the rest from reference TRBV7-9 and TRBJ1-1, the complete variable domain is DTGVSQNPRHKITKRGQNVTFRCDPISEHNRLYWYRQTLGQGPEFLTYFQNEAQLEKSRLLSDRFSAERPKGSFSTLEIQRTEQGDSAMYLCASSLQGMRTEAFFGQGTRLTVV.

A note on this clone: Other DNA sequences in the same sample also yield this CDR3. The chain recombines TRBV5-1 with TRBJ2-2; 9 nucleotides agree with TRBD1. Germline trimming cut 4 bases from V and 0 bases from J; bases unmatched to any gene: 4. CDR3 length: 16 residues. Germline V CDR1 and CDR2: SGHRS, YFSETQ. In DNA, the CDR3 is TGCGCCAGCAGCGGGGGACAGGGACCGAACACCGGGGAGCTGTTTTTT. This encodes CASSGGQGPNTGELFF.

This clone appeared a few times. The V gene is TRBV18, the J gene TRBJ1-3; the D is unclear. The CDR3 consists of 16 residues. The germline V and J ends were trimmed by 6 bases and 0 bases, with 15 bases remaining between them. Germline CDR1 and CDR2: KGHSH and LQKENI. CDR3 residues: CASSRGRGLSGNTIYF. CDR3 sequence (DNA): TGTGCCAGCTCGCGCGGACGGGGTCTCTCTGGAAACACCATATATTTT. The full variable domain, with the rest looked up from reference TRBV18 and TRBJ1-3, is NAGVMQNPRHLVRRRGQEARLRCSPMKGHSHVYWYRQLPEEGLKFMVYLQKENIIDESGMPKERFSAEFPKEGPSILRIQQVVRGDSAAYFCASSRGRGLSGNTIYFGEGSWLTVV.

V usage is TRBV7-3 and J usage is TRBJ2-1; D may be TRBD1 (6 bases). The germline gives CDR1 SGHTA, CDR2 FQGTGA. The CDR3 has 15 amino acids. The V gene lost 5 bases and the J gene lost 12 bases, with 23 bases spanning the gap. The CDR3 DNA reads as TGTGCCAGCAGCCGCGACAGGTCCACACTACAGGGGCAGTTCTTC. This gives the protein CASSRDRSTLQGQFF.

This clone occurred once. The rearrangement joins TRBV18 to TRBJ2-2; weak D call: TRBD1 (6 bases). Trimming left V 7 bases short and J 6 bases short, with 15 bases between. This CDR3 region has 14 residues. Looked up from germline, CDR1 is KGHSH and CDR2 is LQKENI. CDR3 in amino acids: CASFTGMAAGELFF. CDR3 DNA: TGTGCCAGCTTCACAGGGATGGCCGCCGGGGAGCTGTTTTTT. The full variable domain, its missing parts supplied by reference TRBV18 and TRBJ2-2, is NAGVMQNPRHLVRRRGQEARLRCSPMKGHSHVYWYRQLPEEGLKFMVYLQKENIIDESGMPKERFSAEFPKEGPSILRIQQVVRGDSAAYFCASFTGMAAGELFFGEGSRLTVL.

The CDR3 sequence: CATSRGDGANVLTF. The CDR3 DNA follows: TGTGCCACCAGCAGAGGGGATGGGGCCAACGTCCTGACTTTC. The chain has TRBV15 and TRBJ2-6; D uncertain. Looked up from germline, CDR1 is LNHNV and CDR2 is YYDKDF (reference sequence). Trimming removed 1 base at V and 3 bases at J, with 4 bases between. CDR3 length equals 14 residues.

This chain links TRBV29-1 with TRBJ2-1; a possible D gene is TRBD2 (6 bases). Germline V CDR1 and CDR2: SQVTM, ANQGSEA. Deletions cut 7 bases from V and 6 bases from J, with 16 bases between. The CDR3 is 13 residues long. The CDR3 here is CSGLEGSSNEQFF. The CDR3 DNA sequence: TGCAGCGGATTGGAGGGATCGAGCAATGAGCAGTTCTTC.

V and J are TRBV11-1 and TRBJ1-6, with TRBD1 matching 8 bases. CDR3 length: 14 amino acids. V shed 5 bases and J 9 bases; nucleotides not matched to a gene: 6. The germline V gene has CDR1 SGHAT and CDR2 FQDESV (reference sequence). CDR3 region: CASSRQGLGSPLHF. The CDR3 DNA follows: TGTGCCAGCAGCCGACAGGGGCTGGGTTCACCCCTCCACTTT.

This chain uses TRBV6-1 with TRBJ2-1, with unresolved D. CDR1 is MNHNS, CDR2 SASEGT, per germline. The CDR3 totals 15 residues. Trimming cost V 5 bases and J 5 bases, with 16 bases left between them. The CDR3 loop is CASSPPPVRNNEQFF. The CDR3 DNA sequence: TGTGCCAGCAGTCCCCCTCCGGTGCGAAACAATGAGCAGTTCTTC.

This rearrangement joins TRBV7-3 to TRBJ2-1; a possible D gene is TRBD2 (6 bases). Germline CDR1 and CDR2: SGHTA and FQGTGA. Trimming removed 3 bases from V and 3 bases from J, with 12 bases in between. The CDR3 runs to 15 residues. The CDR3 reads CASSLAGPGYNEQFF. The CDR3 DNA is TGTGCCAGCAGCTTGGCGGGACCGGGCTACAATGAGCAGTTCTTC. Filled out from reference TRBV7-3 and TRBJ2-1, the complete variable domain reads GAGVSQTPSNKVTEKGKYVELRCDPISGHTALYWYRQSLGQGPEFLIYFQGTGAADDSGLPNDRFFAVRPEGSVSTLKIQRTERGDSAVYLCASSLAGPGYNEQFFGPGTRLTVL.

As concerns this clone: Other DNA variants within this sample encode the same CDR3. The chain uses TRBV18 and TRBJ1-1, with D possibly matching TRBD1 (6 bases). V was trimmed by 3 bases and J by 1 base, leaving 9 bases between them. Germline CDR1 is KGHSH and CDR2 is LQKENI. The CDR3 is made up of 14 amino acids. This CDR3 reads CASSPGARNTEAFF. For the CDR3, the DNA is TGTGCCAGCTCACCGGGGGCTAGGAACACTGAAGCTTTCTTT.

This chain uses TRBV15 with TRBJ1-1; D may be TRBD1 (6 bases). The CDR3 runs to 16 residues. V was pared by 3 bases and J by 10 bases, with 24 bases between. Germline V gene sequence: CDR1 LNHNV, CDR2 YYDKDF (reference sequence). The CDR3 spells CATSSIGGRLPVLAFF. CDR3 nucleotides: TGTGCCACCAGCAGTATCGGGGGGCGGCTGCCGGTGTTAGCTTTCTTT. Using reference TRBV15 and TRBJ1-1 for the parts outside the CDR3, the full variable domain is DAMVIQNPRYQVTQFGKPVTLSCSQTLNHNVMYWYQQKSSQAPKLLFHYYDKDFNNEADTPDNFQSRRPNTSFCFLDIRSPGLGDTAMYLCATSSIGGRLPVLAFFGQGTRLTVV.

V usage is TRBV6-5 and J usage is TRBJ2-3; 7 positions agree with TRBD2. The CDR3 extends over 13 amino acids. V lost 4 bases to trimming and J lost 8 bases; unmatched junction nucleotides: 6. Germline V gene sequence: CDR1 MNHEY, CDR2 SVGAGI. The CDR3 region has the DNA TGTGCCAGCAGTTCCGGACTAGTGGGTACGCAGTATTTT. Its translation: CASSSGLVGTQYF.

The chain links TRBV28 to TRBJ1-1; 9 bases line up with TRBD1. V was clipped by 5 bases and J by 4 bases; unmatched bases: 8. This CDR3 has 15 amino acids. CDR1 MDHEN and CDR2 SYDVKM come from the germline V gene. The CDR3 region is CASSLTGQGGTEAFF. CDR3 sequence (DNA): TGTGCCAGCAGTCTGACGGGACAGGGAGGCACTGAAGCTTTCTTT.

J is TRBJ1-2 and V is TRBV30; D is perhaps TRBD1 (5 bases). The CDR3 spans 12 residues. Germline assignment: CDR1 GTSNPN and CDR2 SVGIG (reference sequence). The ends were cut back, 3 bases at V and 8 bases at J, with 13 bases in the middle. The CDR3 is CAWSEGYSGYTF. The DNA for the CDR3 is TGTGCCTGGAGCGAGGGGTACAGCGGCTACACCTTC.

This chain uses TRBV19 with TRBJ1-2, with a tentative D call TRBD1 (5 bases). The V end was cut by 6 bases, the J end by 0 bases, with 20 bases between. This CDR3 contains 17 residues. Germline CDR1 and CDR2: LNHDA and SQIVND (reference sequence). This CDR3 is CASSTWGEPSTNYGYTF. CDR3 bases: TGTGCCAGTAGCACATGGGGCGAACCCAGCACTAACTATGGCTACACCTTC.

The chain is built from TRBV27 and TRBJ1-5; 11 bases align to TRBD1. The CDR3 is 16 amino acids. V lost 6 bases, J lost 9 bases, and 13 bases stayed unmatched. The V gene's germline CDR1 is MNHEY and CDR2 SMNVEV (reference sequence). The CDR3 protein is CASSPIADRGRGPQHF. CDR3 DNA sequence: TGTGCCAGCAGCCCTATAGCGGACAGGGGGCGTGGGCCCCAGCATTTT.

The chain carries TRBV5-1 and TRBJ2-2; 8 bases fit TRBD1. The ends lost 1 base at V and 4 bases at J; junction bases unmatched: 6. Germline CDR1 and CDR2: SGHRS and YFSETQ. This CDR3 is 16 amino acids long. This CDR3 reads CASSLLGQVGTGELFF. CDR3 nucleotides: TGCGCCAGCAGCTTGCTGGGACAGGTCGGCACCGGGGAGCTGTTTTTT.

This chain joins TRBV6-5 and TRBJ1-1, with D uncertain. CDR1 and CDR2 (germline): MNHEY, SVGAGI. This CDR3 comprises 13 residues. Trimming stripped 5 bases from V and 3 bases from J, with 10 bases between. The CDR3 loop reads CASSHKEDTEAFF. CDR3 DNA sequence: TGTGCCAGCAGTCACAAGGAGGACACTGAAGCTTTCTTT.